Sequencing of this T cell receptor (beta chain) was carried out in a study of T-cell memory formation after mild COVID-19. Turning to the study itself: Largely, TCR clusters stayed within a single donor.

The germline V and J ends were trimmed by 4 bases and 6 bases, with 16 bases remaining between them. Germline V lookup: CDR1 SGHKS, CDR2 YYEKEE (reference sequence). The length of the CDR3 is 14 residues. Study-wide results and caveats: There was a balanced CD4/CD8 profile in clones contracting day 15 to 85, and later expanders leaned CD4+. Cross-reactive memory seemingly joined, as some responding clones were found in pre-infection memory.

TCRdb used MiXCR to reprocess the 5' RACE reads, holding one entry per CDR3 protein. Here the sample spans around 90,000 distinct CDR3 sequences, about 13% being singletons. In the case of this clonotype: Its cognate antigen is unknown.

Sequencing was done on a sample of PBMCs or a T cell subset sorted from them (not recorded which). The chain has TRBV5-5 and TRBJ1-2; a weak D match, TRBD1 (6 bases). The origin of this receptor is an adult woman who had mild COVID-19 (a few samples of this study predate the infection). Cell type and time point are not known. CDR3 region: CASSQNLGGHGYTF. CDR3 sequence (DNA): TGTGCCAGCAGCCAGAACTTAGGGGGACATGGCTACACCTTC.